These T cell receptor beta chains were read from a single sample in a study of blood T cell repertoires in COVID-19. Profiled with immunoSEQ multiplex PCR; TCRdb holds only in-frame clones, not every one. Among 85,000 to 130,000 clones listed, around 90% were seen once. Sequenced: peripheral blood. Receptors were obtained from a woman aged 55-69 years with acute or convalescent COVID-19. Each CDR3 is given with its conserved first and last residue. Fields, in order: V gene, D gene, CDR3 protein. A D gene is named only where the DNA matches it firmly.

v_call: TRBV6-1
d_call: -
cdr3_aa: CASSEVWVGDSGNTIYF

v_call: TRBV5-1
d_call: TRBD2
cdr3_aa: CASKPGTSGYNEQFF

v_call: TRBV3-1/TRBV3-2
d_call: -
cdr3_aa: CASSQAEDFGIYNEQFF

v_call: TRBV5-1
d_call: -
cdr3_aa: CASSLDRSSYNEQFF

v_call: TRBV19
d_call: -
cdr3_aa: CASSIVGGGNYGYTF

v_call: TRBV6-5
d_call: TRBD1
cdr3_aa: CASTPQGGYGYTF

v_call: TRBV28
d_call: TRBD2
cdr3_aa: CASSSPGLAGSSYNEQFF

v_call: TRBV2
d_call: -
cdr3_aa: CASRAGQMGNQPQHF

v_call: TRBV18
d_call: -
cdr3_aa: CATAGIEAFGYTF

v_call: TRBV10-2
d_call: -
cdr3_aa: CASSDRVGEKLFF

v_call: TRBV7-3
d_call: TRBD2
cdr3_aa: CASSLMGLASGNEQFF

v_call: TRBV7-9
d_call: TRBD2
cdr3_aa: CASSPGPGLADNEQFF

v_call: TRBV21-1
d_call: -
cdr3_aa: CASSKGKKPSAEAFF

v_call: TRBV7-9
d_call: TRBD1
cdr3_aa: CASSSGQGSGELFF

v_call: TRBV24-1
d_call: -
cdr3_aa: CATSENTRGTEAFF

v_call: TRBV9
d_call: -
cdr3_aa: CASSSREDYGYTF

v_call: TRBV28
d_call: TRBD1
cdr3_aa: CASGGTGGFEAFF

v_call: TRBV7-3
d_call: TRBD2
cdr3_aa: CASSPLGTRGETQYF